This entry lists 10 T cell receptor beta chains sequenced from one sample in a study of shared clonotypes between healthy human individuals. Clones were sequenced by immunoSEQ multiplex PCR, and TCRdb holds only the in-frame ones, with some missing. There are about 650,000 clones in the sample; about 95% occur only once, and roughly 0.1% lies in the top ten. It was CD45RO-negative cells, positively selected for CCR7, that made up naive CD8 cells, with terminally differentiated effector memory CD45RA+ cells excluded. The material sequenced was naive CD8+ T cells sorted from blood. The receptors stem from a woman in her twenties or thirties in good health.

The rearrangement uses TRBV7-8 and TRBJ2-1; maybe TRBD1 (6 bases). Germline loops: CDR1 SGHVS, CDR2 FQNEAQ. Deletions cut 5 bases from V and 1 base from J, with 15 bases between. The CDR3 length is 16 residues. The CDR3 coding sequence is TGTGCCAGCAGCACCACCGGGACACGGTCCTACAATGAGCAGTTCTTC. Encoded protein: CASSTTGTRSYNEQFF. The full variable domain, with the rest looked up from reference TRBV7-8 and TRBJ2-1, is GAGVSQSPRYKVAKRGQDVALRCDPISGHVSLFWYQQALGQGPEFLTYFQNEAQLDKSGLPSDRFFAERPEGSVSTLKIQRTQQEDSAVYLCASSTTGTRSYNEQFFGPGTRLTVL.

This rearrangement joins TRBV7-8 to TRBJ2-3; no firm D call. CDR1 is SGHVS, CDR2 FQNEAQ, per germline. This CDR3 is 18 amino acids long. V shed 1 base and J shed 0 bases, with 17 bases lying between them. CDR3 bases: TGTGCCAGCAGCTTAGATCGGGTTTGGCTCGAAAGCACAGATACGCAGTATTTT. Its protein product is CASSLDRVWLESTDTQYF. Full variable domain (outside the CDR3, taken from reference TRBV7-8 and TRBJ2-3): GAGVSQSPRYKVAKRGQDVALRCDPISGHVSLFWYQQALGQGPEFLTYFQNEAQLDKSGLPSDRFFAERPEGSVSTLKIQRTQQEDSAVYLCASSLDRVWLESTDTQYFGPGTRLTVL.

The count of this clone is one. The chain uses TRBV19 and TRBJ1-1; possibly TRBD1 for D (5 bases). Germline V gene lookup returns CDR1 LNHDA and CDR2 SQIVND (reference sequence). CDR3 size: 18 residues. The V end was cut by 3 bases, the J end by 3 bases, with 23 bases between. The CDR3: CASSIGQGGPRVDTEAFF. For the CDR3, the DNA is TGTGCCAGTAGTATTGGCCAGGGTGGGCCTAGAGTCGACACTGAAGCTTTCTTT.

The V and J genes are TRBV27 and TRBJ2-2; 7 bases match TRBD2. Per the germline V gene, CDR1 is MNHEY and CDR2 is SMNVEV (reference sequence). This CDR3 comprises 15 residues. Trimming took 0 bases from V and 7 from J; bases not matched to a gene: 5. The CDR3 region has the DNA TGTGCCAGCAGTTTATCCGCGGGAGTGATCGGGGAGCTGTTTTTT. The encoded protein is CASSLSAGVIGELFF.

This clone was counted a single time. This rearrangement joins TRBV6-5 to TRBJ2-1; no definite D call. The ends were cut back, 2 bases at V and 3 bases at J, with 8 bases in the middle. The CDR3 is 14 amino acids. Germline values: CDR1 MNHEY, CDR2 SVGAGI. Here the CDR3 DNA reads TGTGCCAGCAGTTACGGCGCGGACTACAATGAGCAGTTCTTC. Translated: CASSYGADYNEQFF.

The rearrangement uses TRBV2 and TRBJ2-7; either TRBD1 or TRBD2 may fit D (5 bases each). Per the germline V gene, CDR1 is SNHLY and CDR2 is FYNNEI. V was pared by 4 bases and J by 3 bases, with 13 bases between. The CDR3 totals 14 residues. CDR3 amino acids: CASSGGRGIYEQYF. The DNA of the CDR3 is TGTGCCAGCAGTGGGGGTCGGGGCATCTACGAGCAGTACTTC.

The chain joins TRBV6-6 to TRBJ2-7; 14 positions match TRBD2. J was trimmed by 7 bases and V by 1 base; bases with no gene match: 6. The CDR3 length is 16 residues. From germline, CDR1 is MNHNY and CDR2 SVGAGI (reference sequence). For the CDR3, the DNA is TGTGCCAGCAGTTACTTCGGGACTAGCGGGAGTGGAGAGCAGTACTTC. Its protein product is CASSYFGTSGSGEQYF.

A single count supports this clone. The chain is built from TRBV7-6 and TRBJ2-7, with TRBD2 identical over 14 bases. Germline loops: CDR1 SGHVS, CDR2 FNYEAQ. V gave up 4 bases and J gave up 5 bases; unmatched junction bases: 4. There are 15 residues in the CDR3. CDR3 nucleotide sequence: TGTGCCAGCAGCTCCGGGACTAGCGGGAGCGACGAGCAGTACTTC. Encoded protein: CASSSGTSGSDEQYF.

Turning to this clone: This sample also contains other DNA sequences that code for the same CDR3. The chain couples TRBV19 to TRBJ2-7; 8 nucleotides line up with TRBD1. Per the germline V gene, CDR1 is LNHDA and CDR2 is SQIVND (reference sequence). Unmatched junction bases numbered 8, after V lost 7 bases and J lost 3 bases. This CDR3 contains 14 residues. CDR3 in amino acids: CASTPGTGNYEQYF. DNA for the CDR3: TGTGCCAGTACCCCCGGGACAGGAAACTACGAGCAGTACTTC.

The CDR3 sequence is CASSEFWETNYGYTF. CDR3 DNA: TGTGCCAGCAGTGAATTCTGGGAGACTAACTATGGCTACACCTTC. The gene calls are TRBV6-1 and TRBJ1-2; D not resolved. Germline assignment: CDR1 MNHNS and CDR2 SASEGT. CDR3 length: 15 residues. Trimming shortened V by 2 bases and J by 0 bases, and 10 bases separated the two germline ends.